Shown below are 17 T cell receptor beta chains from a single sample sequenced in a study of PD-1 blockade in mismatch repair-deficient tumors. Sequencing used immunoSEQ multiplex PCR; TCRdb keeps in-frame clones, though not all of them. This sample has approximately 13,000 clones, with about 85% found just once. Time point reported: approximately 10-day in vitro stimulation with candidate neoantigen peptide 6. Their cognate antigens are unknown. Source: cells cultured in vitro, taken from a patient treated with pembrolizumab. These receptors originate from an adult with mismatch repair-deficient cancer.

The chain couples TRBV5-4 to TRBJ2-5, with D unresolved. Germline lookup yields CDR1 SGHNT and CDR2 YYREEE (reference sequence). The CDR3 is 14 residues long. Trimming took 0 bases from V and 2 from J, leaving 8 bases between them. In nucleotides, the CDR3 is TGTGCCAGCAGCTTGGACGGCAGACAAGAGACCCAGTACTTC. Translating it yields CASSLDGRQETQYF.

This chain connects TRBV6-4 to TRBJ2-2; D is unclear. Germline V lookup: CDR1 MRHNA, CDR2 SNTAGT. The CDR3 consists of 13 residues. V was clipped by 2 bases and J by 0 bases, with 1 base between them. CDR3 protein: CASSDANTGELFF. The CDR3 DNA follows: TGTGCCAGCAGTGACGCGAACACCGGGGAGCTGTTTTTT.

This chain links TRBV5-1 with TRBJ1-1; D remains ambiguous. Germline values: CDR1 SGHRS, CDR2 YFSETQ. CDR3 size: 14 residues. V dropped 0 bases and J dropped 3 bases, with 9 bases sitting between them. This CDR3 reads CASSLVQEDTEAFF. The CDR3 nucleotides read TGCGCCAGCAGCTTGGTGCAGGAGGACACTGAAGCTTTCTTT.

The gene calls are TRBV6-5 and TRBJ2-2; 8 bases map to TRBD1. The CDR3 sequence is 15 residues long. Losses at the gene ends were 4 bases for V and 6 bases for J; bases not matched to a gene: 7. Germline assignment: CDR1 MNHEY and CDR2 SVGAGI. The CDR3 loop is CASSFHRGAAGELFF. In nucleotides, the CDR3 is TGTGCCAGCAGTTTTCACAGGGGGGCAGCCGGGGAGCTGTTTTTT.

CDR3 sequence reads: CASTPRGTQGTQETQYF. In DNA, the CDR3 is TGCGCCAGCACCCCCAGGGGCACGCAAGGGACCCAAGAGACCCAGTACTTC. The J gene is TRBJ2-5, the V gene TRBV5-1; a weak D match, TRBD1 (6 bases). CDR3 length equals 17 residues. Per the germline V gene, CDR1 is SGHRS and CDR2 is YFSETQ. Trimming removed 6 bases at V and 1 base at J, with 22 bases between.

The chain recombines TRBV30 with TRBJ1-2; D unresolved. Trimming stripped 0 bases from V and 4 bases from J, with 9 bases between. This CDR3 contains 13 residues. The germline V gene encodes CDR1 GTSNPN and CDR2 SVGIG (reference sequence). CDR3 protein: CAWSVEASYGYTF. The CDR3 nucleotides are TGTGCCTGGAGTGTTGAGGCCAGCTATGGCTACACCTTC.

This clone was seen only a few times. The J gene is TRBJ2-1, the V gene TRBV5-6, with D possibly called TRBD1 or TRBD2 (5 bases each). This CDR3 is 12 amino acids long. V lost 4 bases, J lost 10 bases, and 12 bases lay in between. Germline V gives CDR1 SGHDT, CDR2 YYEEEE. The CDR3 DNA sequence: TGTGCCAGCAGCCCCCCGTGGGGGGAGCAGTTCTTC. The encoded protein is CASSPPWGEQFF.

The CDR3 DNA sequence: TGTGCCAGCAGTTTCCCCGACTCCATCTACGAGCAGTACTTC. As protein: CASSFPDSIYEQYF. V usage is TRBV28 and J usage is TRBJ2-7; D unresolved. There are 14 residues in the CDR3. Germline V lookup: CDR1 MDHEN, CDR2 SYDVKM. Trimming shortened V by 3 bases and J by 3 bases, and 12 bases separated the two germline ends.

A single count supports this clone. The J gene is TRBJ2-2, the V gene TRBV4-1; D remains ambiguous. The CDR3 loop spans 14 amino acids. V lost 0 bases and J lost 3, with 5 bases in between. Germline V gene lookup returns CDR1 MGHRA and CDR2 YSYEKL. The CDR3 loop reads CASSQDGYTGELFF. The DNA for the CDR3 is TGCGCCAGCAGCCAAGACGGATACACCGGGGAGCTGTTTTTT.

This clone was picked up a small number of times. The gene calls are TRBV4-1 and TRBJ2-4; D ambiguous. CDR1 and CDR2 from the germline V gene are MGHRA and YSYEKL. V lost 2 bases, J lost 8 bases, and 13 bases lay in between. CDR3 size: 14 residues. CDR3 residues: CASSQTLTMDIQYF. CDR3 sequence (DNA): TGCGCCAGCAGCCAAACTCTTACTATGGACATTCAGTACTTC.

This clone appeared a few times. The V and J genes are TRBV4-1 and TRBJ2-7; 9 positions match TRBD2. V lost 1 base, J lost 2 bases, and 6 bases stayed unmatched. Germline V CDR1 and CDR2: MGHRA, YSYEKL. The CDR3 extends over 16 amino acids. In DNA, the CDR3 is TGCGCCAGCAGCCAAGTCGCTAGCGGGATCCCCTACGAGCAGTACTTC. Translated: CASSQVASGIPYEQYF.

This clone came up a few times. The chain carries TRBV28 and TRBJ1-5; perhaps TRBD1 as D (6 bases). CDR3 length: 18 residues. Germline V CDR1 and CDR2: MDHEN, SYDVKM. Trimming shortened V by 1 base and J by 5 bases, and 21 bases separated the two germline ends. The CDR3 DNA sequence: TGTGCCAGCAGTTTATCCTCTGGACTGGGGGCTATTGATCAGCCCCAGCATTTT. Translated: CASSLSSGLGAIDQPQHF.

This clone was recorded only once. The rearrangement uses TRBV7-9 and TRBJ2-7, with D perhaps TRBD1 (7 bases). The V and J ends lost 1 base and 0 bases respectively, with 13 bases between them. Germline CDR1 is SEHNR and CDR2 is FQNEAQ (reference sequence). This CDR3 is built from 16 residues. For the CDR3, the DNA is TGTGCCAGCAGCTTAGTTGCGGGGACAGCCTCCTACGAGCAGTACTTC. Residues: CASSLVAGTASYEQYF.

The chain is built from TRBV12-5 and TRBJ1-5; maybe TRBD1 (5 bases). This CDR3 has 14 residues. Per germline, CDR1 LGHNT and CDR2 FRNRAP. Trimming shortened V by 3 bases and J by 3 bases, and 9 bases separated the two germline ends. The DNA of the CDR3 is TGTGCTAGTGGTTTACAGGTTACCAATCAGCCCCAGCATTTT. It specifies CASGLQVTNQPQHF.

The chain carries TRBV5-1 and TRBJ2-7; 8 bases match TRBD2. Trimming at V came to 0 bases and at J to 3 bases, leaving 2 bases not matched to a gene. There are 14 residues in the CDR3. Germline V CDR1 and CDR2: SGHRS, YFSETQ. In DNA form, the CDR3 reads TGCGCCAGCAGCTTGGCCGGGAGGGGCTACGAGCAGTACTTC. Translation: CASSLAGRGYEQYF.

DNA for the CDR3: TGTGCCAGCAGCTTTTTACAGGGGGGGATGGATGAGCAGTTCTTC. Encoded protein: CASSFLQGGMDEQFF. This chain joins TRBV7-6 and TRBJ2-1; a possible D gene is TRBD1 (8 bases). Trimming cost V 3 bases and J 8 bases, with 17 bases left between them. The germline gives CDR1 SGHVS, CDR2 FNYEAQ. The CDR3 is 15 residues long.

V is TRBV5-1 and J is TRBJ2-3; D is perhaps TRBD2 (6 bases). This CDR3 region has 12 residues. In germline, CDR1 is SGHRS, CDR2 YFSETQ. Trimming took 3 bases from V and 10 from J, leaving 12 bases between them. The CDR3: CASSSAGTSQYF. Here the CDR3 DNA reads TGCGCCAGCAGCTCCGCCGGGACTTCGCAGTATTTT. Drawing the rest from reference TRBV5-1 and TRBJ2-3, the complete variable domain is KAGVTQTPRYLIKTRGQQVTLSCSPISGHRSVSWYQQTPGQGLQFLFEYFSETQRNKGNFPGRFSGRQFSNSRSEMNVSTLELGDSALYLCASSSAGTSQYFGPGTRLTVL.